One and the same sample provided the 4 T cell receptor beta chains below, sequenced in a study of blood T cell repertoires in COVID-19. The data were produced by immunoSEQ multiplex PCR, yet TCRdb's version contains in-frame clones alone and is incomplete. The table includes 150,000 or so clones, roughly 88% detected once. The sequenced sample consisted of peripheral blood. All receptors derive from a woman aged 55-69 years with acute or convalescent COVID-19.

The chain links TRBV4-3 to TRBJ1-2; no reliable D call. CDR3 length: 15 residues. V lost 0 bases and J 3 bases, leaving 11 bases between the germline ends. Germline V CDR1 and CDR2: LGHNA, YSLEER. The CDR3 here is CASSQEEGSDYGYTF. In nucleotides, the CDR3 is TGCGCCAGCAGCCAAGAGGAGGGCAGCGACTATGGCTACACCTTC.

CDR3: CASSVDTGSYEQYF. The CDR3 DNA follows: TGTGCCAGCAGCGTAGACACAGGCTCCTACGAGCAGTACTTC. This chain joins TRBV9 and TRBJ2-7, with D maybe TRBD1 (5 bases). Germline values: CDR1 SGDLS, CDR2 YYNGEE. This CDR3 has 14 amino acids. V was clipped by 0 bases and J by 0 bases, with 7 bases between them.

The V and J genes are TRBV29-1 and TRBJ2-7; D possibly corresponds to TRBD2 (5 bases). This CDR3 has 11 amino acids. V shed 6 bases and J shed 3 bases, with 9 bases lying between them. In germline, CDR1 is SQVTM, CDR2 ANQGSEA. The CDR3 spells CSVAGLYEQYF. For the CDR3, the DNA is TGCAGCGTGGCTGGACTCTACGAGCAGTACTTC.

The J gene is TRBJ2-7, the V gene TRBV30; TRBD1 matches at 7 bases. The CDR3 is made up of 14 amino acids. Unmatched junction bases numbered 7, after V lost 1 base and J lost 4 bases. Germline-derived CDR1 and CDR2 are GTSNPN and SVGIG (reference sequence). The CDR3 sequence: CAWSDRTGVYEQYF. For the CDR3, the DNA is TGTGCCTGGAGTGATCGGACAGGCGTATACGAGCAGTACTTC.